This T cell receptor beta chain was sequenced in a study of blood T cell repertoires in COVID-19. Profiling relied on immunoSEQ multiplex PCR, and the TCRdb table lists in-frame clones only, not all of them. The table lists about 240,000 clones, 80% to 90% of them singletons. Recovered Cohort 3 donors showed two negative PCRs, clearance, or symptom resolution. The TCR comes from a woman in her 30s who had recovered from COVID-19. Specimen: PBMCs or T cells enriched from blood (not recorded which).

CDR3 sequence reads: CASSPSSATYNEQFF. DNA for the CDR3: TGTGCCAGCAGCCCATCTAGCGCTACCTACAATGAGCAGTTCTTC. The chain combines TRBV11-3 with TRBJ2-1, with D tentatively TRBD2 (6 bases). Germline loops: CDR1 SGHNT, CDR2 YENEEA. The CDR3 has 15 amino acids. Trimming took 5 bases from V and 2 from J, leaving 13 bases between them.